Presented here are 25 T cell receptor beta chains from one specimen sequenced in a study of blood T cell repertoires in COVID-19. The protocol was immunoSEQ multiplex PCR, while the TCRdb copy is restricted to in-frame clones and leaves out a portion. The table records about 170,000 clones, less than 90% of them present only once. The specimen sequenced was peripheral blood. The receptors shown here come from a woman aged 60 to 75 with COVID-19, enrolled during active disease.

This chain connects TRBV5-1 to TRBJ2-7; 10 bases line up with TRBD2. The CDR3 has 17 residues. The junction had 9 bases not matched to a gene; V was cut back by 0 bases and J by 3 bases. Germline values: CDR1 SGHRS, CDR2 YFSETQ. In DNA form, the CDR3 reads TGCGCCAGCAGCTTGGCCAGCGGGAGGGCCTACGGCTACGAGCAGTACTTC. Its translation: CASSLASGRAYGYEQYF.

In its sample, this clone was seen once. At one boundary the junction diverges from the germline segment, which might be a read error. This sequence joins TRBV7-7 and TRBJ2-7; possibly TRBD2 for D (5 bases). The germline V gene has CDR1 SSHAT and CDR2 FNYEAQ (reference sequence). The CDR3 contains 13 residues. DNA for the CDR3: TGTGCTAGCAGCTACTCAGGTTCGGGGGAGCAGTACTTC. The encoded protein is CASSYSGSGEQYF.

This clone was detected once. The V call is TRBV2, the J call TRBJ1-1; TRBD1 aligns across 11 bases. Germline trimming cut 6 bases from V and 4 bases from J; bases unmatched to any gene: 4. This CDR3 comprises 14 residues. Germline lookup yields CDR1 SNHLY and CDR2 FYNNEI. The CDR3: CASSGTGGGTEAFF. For the CDR3, the DNA is TGTGCCAGCAGCGGGACAGGGGGGGGCACTGAAGCTTTCTTT.

This clone occurred once. The chain has TRBV5-4 and TRBJ1-1, with D unclear. Trimming pared 2 bases from V and 1 base from J, leaving 3 bases between. The germline V gene has CDR1 SGHNT and CDR2 YYREEE (reference sequence). The length of the CDR3 is 12 residues. CDR3 sequence reads: CASSFRNTEAFF. The CDR3 coding sequence is TGTGCCAGCAGCTTCCGGAACACTGAAGCTTTCTTT. Drawing the rest from reference TRBV5-4 and TRBJ1-1, the complete variable domain is ETGVTQSPTHLIKTRGQQVTLRCSSQSGHNTVSWYQQALGQGPQFIFQYYREEENGRGNFPPRFSGLQFPNYSSELNVNALELDDSALYLCASSFRNTEAFFGQGTRLTVV.

The chain recombines TRBV7-2 with TRBJ1-6; D is ambiguous. Trimming cost V 2 bases and J 0 bases, with 8 bases left between them. This CDR3 is built from 16 residues. Germline V gene lookup returns CDR1 SGHTA and CDR2 FQGNSA. The CDR3 spells CASSLSESSYNSPLHF. The CDR3 DNA sequence: TGTGCCAGCAGCTTATCCGAGAGCTCCTATAATTCACCCCTCCACTTT.

The gene calls are TRBV28 and TRBJ2-7; no clear D. V gave up 6 bases and J gave up 3 bases, with 6 bases separating them. This CDR3 spans 11 amino acids. Per germline, CDR1 MDHEN and CDR2 SYDVKM. CDR3 protein: CASRFLYEQYF. The CDR3 DNA follows: TGTGCCAGCAGATTCCTCTACGAGCAGTACTTC.

The V call is TRBV14, the J call TRBJ2-7, with D unresolved. V shed 1 base and J shed 7 bases, with 5 bases lying between them. The CDR3 runs to 11 residues. Germline V gives CDR1 SGHDN, CDR2 FVKESK. The CDR3: CASSQAVEQYF. CDR3 bases: TGTGCCAGCAGCCAAGCAGTGGAGCAGTACTTC. The variable domain in full, completed from reference TRBV14 and TRBJ2-7, reads EAGVTQFPSHSVIEKGQTVTLRCDPISGHDNLYWYRRVMGKEIKFLLHFVKESKQDESGMPNNRFLAERTGGTYSTLKVQPAELEDSGVYFCASSQAVEQYFGPGTRLTVT.

V gene TRBV27 combines with J gene TRBJ2-3; possibly TRBD2 for D (5 bases). CDR1 MNHEY and CDR2 SMNVEV come from the germline V gene (reference sequence). This CDR3 comprises 18 residues. The V end was cut by 5 bases, the J end by 1 base, with 22 bases between. CDR3 DNA: TGTGCCAGCAGTCCCGGACCGCGGGTGGGAATGCGCACAGATACGCAGTATTTT. Translated, it gives CASSPGPRVGMRTDTQYF.

The chain has TRBV4-1 and TRBJ2-1; D uncertain. CDR3 length: 17 residues. Germline V gene lookup returns CDR1 MGHRA and CDR2 YSYEKL. The V end lost 3 bases, the J end lost 5 bases, and 20 bases lay between the germline ends. The CDR3, as DNA: TGCGCCAGCAGCCATGGGCTAACTCCCACTTACAACAATGAGCAGTTCTTC. Its protein product is CASSHGLTPTYNNEQFF.

This clone showed up just once. The chain has TRBV4-1 and TRBJ1-6; 9 nucleotides match TRBD1. V dropped 6 bases and J dropped 7; count of bases not matched to a gene: 4. The CDR3 totals 14 residues. Germline CDR1 MGHRA, CDR2 YSYEKL. The CDR3 DNA sequence: TGCGCCAGCAGGGGGGACAGGGAGAATTCACCCCTCCACTTT. Residues: CASRGDRENSPLHF.

The chain uses TRBV9 and TRBJ1-2; possible D gene TRBD1, 5 bases. Germline CDR1 SGDLS, CDR2 YYNGEE. The CDR3 is made up of 14 amino acids. Trimming stripped 0 bases from V and 4 bases from J, with 10 bases between. The DNA for the CDR3 is TGTGCCAGCAGCGTAGATAGGAGGGGCTATGGCTACACCTTC. It yields the protein CASSVDRRGYGYTF.

The chain carries TRBV18 and TRBJ1-1; 7 nucleotides align to TRBD1. J lost 0 bases, V lost 3 bases, and 4 bases had no gene match. The CDR3 extends over 15 amino acids. The germline V gene encodes CDR1 KGHSH and CDR2 LQKENI. The CDR3 sequence is CASSPKGQLNTEAFF. The CDR3 region has the DNA TGTGCCAGCTCACCCAAGGGACAGTTGAACACTGAAGCTTTCTTT.

The chain carries TRBV19 and TRBJ1-5; D is ambiguous. The ends were cut back, 4 bases at V and 6 bases at J, with 13 bases in the middle. The CDR3 consists of 14 residues. In germline, CDR1 is LNHDA, CDR2 SQIVND (reference sequence). CDR3 nucleotide sequence: TGTGCCAGTAGTACAGACCTAGAAGGTCAGCCCCAGCATTTT. Residues: CASSTDLEGQPQHF.

The V call is TRBV29-1, the J call TRBJ2-1, with 12 nucleotides matching TRBD2. The ends lost 8 bases at V and 6 bases at J; junction bases unmatched: 8. The germline CDR1 and CDR2 sequences are SQVTM and ANQGSEA. CDR3 size: 14 residues. CDR3 coding DNA: TGCAGCCATCTTCTAGCGGGAGGGCCCAATGAGCAGTTCTTC. Protein sequence: CSHLLAGGPNEQFF.

The chain employs TRBV10-2 and TRBJ2-7; 10 nucleotides align to TRBD2. Germline loops: CDR1 WSHSY, CDR2 SAAADI. Trimming removed 6 bases from V and 9 bases from J; junction bases left unmatched: 2. The CDR3 consists of 11 residues. The chain's CDR3 is CASRERGGQYF. CDR3 DNA sequence: TGCGCCAGCAGGGAGCGGGGGGGGCAGTACTTC.

As regards this clone: Other DNA sequences of this sample code for an identical CDR3. The V and J genes are TRBV3-1 (or the pseudogene TRBV3-2) and TRBJ2-3; 7 positions agree with TRBD2. With V trimmed by 3 bases and J by 3 bases, 3 bases remained unmatched. The CDR3 consists of 14 residues. The germline gives CDR1 LGHDT, CDR2 YNNKEL (reference sequence). CDR3 in amino acids: CASSQGLRTDTQYF. DNA for the CDR3: TGTGCCAGCAGCCAGGGACTAAGAACAGATACGCAGTATTTT.

V gene TRBV19 combines with J gene TRBJ2-7; TRBD1 might be the D (6 bases). The CDR3 length is 14 residues. V dropped 5 bases and J dropped 2 bases, with 13 bases sitting between them. From germline, CDR1 is LNHDA and CDR2 SQIVND (reference sequence). CDR3 sequence reads: CASSPGQWTYEQYF. The CDR3 nucleotides are TGTGCCAGTAGTCCCGGACAGTGGACCTACGAGCAGTACTTC. Using reference TRBV19 and TRBJ2-7 for the parts outside the CDR3, the full variable domain is DGGITQSPKYLFRKEGQNVTLSCEQNLNHDAMYWYRQDPGQGLRLIYYSQIVNDFQKGDIAEGYSVSREKKESFPLTVTSAQKNPTAFYLCASSPGQWTYEQYFGPGTRLTVT.

This clone came up a few times. The chain joins TRBV2 to TRBJ2-1; 9 bases fit TRBD2. The trim removed 4 bases at V and 5 bases at J, leaving 3 bases unmatched. From germline, CDR1 is SNHLY and CDR2 FYNNEI. The CDR3 runs 14 residues. The CDR3 region is CASSGRGRDNEQFF. For the CDR3, the DNA is TGTGCCAGCAGTGGTCGCGGGAGGGACAATGAGCAGTTCTTC.

The J gene is TRBJ2-1, the V gene TRBV24-1; TRBD2 aligns across 12 bases. V shed 6 bases and J 7 bases; nucleotides not matched to a gene: 3. Germline-derived CDR1 and CDR2 are KGHDR and SFDVKD. The CDR3 has 14 residues. The CDR3 spells CATSYGTSGNEQFF. DNA of the CDR3: TGTGCCACCAGTTACGGGACTAGCGGGAATGAGCAGTTCTTC.

This clone was seen a handful of times. The CDR3 here is CAWTKERSRSNQPQHF. The DNA for the CDR3 is TGTGCCTGGACCAAGGAGAGGAGCAGAAGCAATCAGCCCCAGCATTTT. V and J are TRBV30 and TRBJ1-5; D gene unclear. Trimming shortened V by 4 bases and J by 1 base, and 17 bases separated the two germline ends. Germline V gene lookup returns CDR1 GTSNPN and CDR2 SVGIG (reference sequence). The CDR3 loop spans 16 amino acids.

DNA for the CDR3: TGTGCCAGCAGCCGACATACAGGGGGAGAAGAGACCCAGTACTTC. It encodes CASSRHTGGEETQYF. V usage is TRBV28 and J usage is TRBJ2-5; 8 nucleotides agree with TRBD1. The CDR3 is 15 amino acids. From germline, CDR1 is MDHEN and CDR2 SYDVKM. The V segment lost 6 bases and the J segment 3 bases; nucleotides outside the gene matches: 9.

The genes are TRBV7-9 and TRBJ2-7; D not certain. This CDR3 has 15 residues. Germline assignment: CDR1 SEHNR and CDR2 FQNEAQ (reference sequence). V was cut by 2 bases and J by 2 bases, with 13 bases left in between. In DNA form, the CDR3 reads TGTGCCAGCAGCTTATTTCCAGGTAACCCCTACGAGCAGTACTTC. It is translated as CASSLFPGNPYEQYF.

This clone came up once. This sequence joins TRBV7-9 and TRBJ1-2, with TRBD1 matching 11 bases. The CDR3 contains 13 residues. Germline CDR1 is SEHNR and CDR2 is FQNEAQ (reference sequence). Unmatched junction bases numbered 3, after V lost 10 bases and J lost 2 bases. The CDR3 is CATRTGGNYGYTF. The CDR3 region has the DNA TGTGCCACTCGGACAGGGGGCAACTATGGCTACACCTTC.

The rearrangement uses TRBV28 and TRBJ2-7; tentative D call: TRBD1 (7 bases). Trimming left V 11 bases short and J 3 bases short, with 17 bases between. In germline, CDR1 is MDHEN, CDR2 SYDVKM. This CDR3 is built from 13 residues. CDR3 nucleotides: TGTGCCGGGGGAGGAGGGGGCCTCTACGAGCAGTACTTC. It specifies CAGGGGGLYEQYF.

The J gene is TRBJ2-7, the V gene TRBV9; 10 bases line up with TRBD2. Looked up from germline, CDR1 is SGDLS and CDR2 is YYNGEE. The CDR3 is 15 amino acids. Losses at the gene ends were 0 bases for V and 5 bases for J; bases not matched to a gene: 5. CDR3 protein: CASSVELAGENEQYF. Here the CDR3 DNA reads TGTGCCAGCAGCGTAGAGCTAGCGGGAGAAAACGAGCAGTACTTC.